Presented here are 13 T cell receptor beta chains from one specimen sequenced in a study of blood T cell repertoires in COVID-19. Produced via immunoSEQ multiplex PCR; TCRdb's table is partial and in-frame only. The sample lists about 530,000 clones; around 90% were seen once. Source material: peripheral blood. The receptor source for this set is a woman aged 45 to 65 with COVID-19, enrolled during active disease.

The gene calls are TRBV19 and TRBJ1-5; weak D call: TRBD1 (6 bases). Germline V gene sequence: CDR1 LNHDA, CDR2 SQIVND (reference sequence). The CDR3 runs to 16 residues. The germline V and J ends were trimmed by 3 bases and 5 bases, with 17 bases remaining between them. The chain's CDR3 is CASSIGVRGVDQPQHF. Here the CDR3 DNA reads TGTGCCAGTAGTATTGGGGTCAGGGGAGTCGATCAGCCCCAGCATTTT.

The rearrangement links TRBV9 to TRBJ2-7; 9 bases match TRBD2. The J segment lost 0 bases and the V segment lost 5 bases, leaving 12 bases of the junction unmatched. Germline CDR1 SGDLS, CDR2 YYNGEE. The CDR3 has 17 residues. CDR3 protein: CASSPTDGLATSYEQYF. The CDR3 DNA is TGTGCCAGCAGTCCCACCGACGGACTAGCGACCTCCTACGAGCAGTACTTC. The full variable domain, rest sourced from reference TRBV9 and TRBJ2-7, is DSGVTQTPKHLITATGQRVTLRCSPRSGDLSVYWYQQSLDQGLQFLIQYYNGEERAKGNILERFSAQQFPDLHSELNLSSLELGDSALYFCASSPTDGLATSYEQYFGPGTRLTVT.

In this sample, this clone turned up once. CDR3 amino acids: CASSPHRGSNQPQHF. CDR3 coding DNA: TGTGCCAGCAGCCCGCACAGGGGTAGCAATCAGCCCCAGCATTTT. The chain employs TRBV5-8 and TRBJ1-5; 7 positions match TRBD1. From germline, CDR1 is SGHTS and CDR2 YDEGEE. The ends lost 4 bases at V and 0 bases at J; junction bases unmatched: 4. The CDR3 totals 15 residues.

The V and J genes are TRBV29-1 and TRBJ2-3; no definite D call. From germline, CDR1 is SQVTM and CDR2 ANQGSEA. V lost 6 bases and J lost 5, with 15 bases in between. The CDR3 has 13 residues. The CDR3 reads CSVPTPGGDTQYF. CDR3 bases: TGCAGCGTCCCGACCCCTGGCGGAGATACGCAGTATTTT.

J is TRBJ2-2 and V is TRBV11-3, with 7 bases identical to TRBD2. This CDR3 comprises 15 residues. V trimming: 1 base; J trimming: 7 bases; junction bases outside the gene matches: 6. Germline CDR1 SGHNT, CDR2 YENEEA. The CDR3 bases are TGTGCCAGCAGCTTAGCGGGGGGACCGGGCGGGGAGCTGTTTTTT. It translates to CASSLAGGPGGELFF.

The genes are TRBV19 and TRBJ1-2; 7 bases fit TRBD1. CDR1 and CDR2 (germline): LNHDA, SQIVND (reference sequence). V dropped 7 bases and J dropped 3; count of bases not matched to a gene: 8. CDR3 length equals 14 residues. The CDR3: CASTRGTDYYGYTF. CDR3 sequence (DNA): TGTGCCAGTACCAGAGGGACAGATTACTATGGCTACACCTTC.

The genes are TRBV11-2 and TRBJ1-6, with TRBD1 identical over 7 bases. The CDR3 length is 14 residues. Germline V gene sequence: CDR1 SGHAT, CDR2 FQNNGV. Trimming cost V 4 bases and J 9 bases; bases outside gene matches: 6. CDR3 loop: CASSSDRDLSPLHF. The CDR3 DNA follows: TGTGCCAGCAGCTCCGACAGGGACCTTTCACCCCTCCACTTT.

The gene calls are TRBV20-1 and TRBJ1-2, with no clear D. With 7 bases removed from V and 2 bases from J, the gap between germline ends came to 8 bases. The CDR3 spans 11 residues. Per the germline V gene, CDR1 is DFQATT and CDR2 is SNEGSKA (reference sequence). The DNA of the CDR3 is TGCAGTGTCTTCCAGAACTATGGCTACACCTTC. Protein: CSVFQNYGYTF.

This clone turned up a few times. This specimen includes other DNA sequences encoding the same CDR3. V and J are TRBV2 and TRBJ2-2, with 10 bases aligning to TRBD1. The CDR3 has 15 residues. Germline loops: CDR1 SNHLY, CDR2 FYNNEI. V was clipped by 6 bases and J by 2 bases; unmatched bases: 3. The CDR3 DNA follows: TGTGCCAGCAGCAGGGACAGGGGAAACACCGGGGAGCTGTTTTTT. Its protein product is CASSRDRGNTGELFF. Based on the CDR3 plus reference TRBV2 and TRBJ2-2, the full variable domain is EPEVTQTPSHQVTQMGQEVILRCVPISNHLYFYWYRQILGQKVEFLVSFYNNEISEKSEIFDDQFSVERPDGSNFTLKIRSTKLEDSAMYFCASSRDRGNTGELFFGEGSRLTVL.

The chain is built from TRBV19 and TRBJ1-4; TRBD1 matches 8 bases. CDR3 size: 14 residues. J lost 7 bases, V lost 3 bases, and 4 bases had no gene match. Per the germline V gene, CDR1 is LNHDA and CDR2 is SQIVND (reference sequence). CDR3 DNA sequence: TGTGCCAGTAGTATGCAGGGGGCGATTGAAAAACTGTTTTTT. Translated, it gives CASSMQGAIEKLFF.

Comment on this clone: Possible read error: a much larger clone is one base away. The rearrangement uses TRBV6-5 and TRBJ1-1; TRBD1 aligns across 7 bases. The CDR3 has 13 amino acids. Germline CDR1 is MNHEY and CDR2 is SVGAGI. V shed 6 bases and J 5 bases; nucleotides not matched to a gene: 6. CDR3 sequence (DNA): TGTGCCAGCAGGCGACAGGGTGAAACTGAAGCTTTCTTT. Amino acid sequence: CASRRQGETEAFF.

The chain has TRBV5-6 and TRBJ1-1, with TRBD1 matching 9 bases. Trimming took 3 bases from V and 3 from J; bases not matched to a gene: 12. CDR1 SGHDT and CDR2 YYEEEE come from the germline V gene. This CDR3 is built from 17 residues. The CDR3 DNA reads as TGTGCCAGCAGCTCCGGGACAGGGATCAATCCGGACACTGAAGCTTTCTTT. It codes for CASSSGTGINPDTEAFF.

About this clone: The same CDR3 also results from other DNA sequences found in this sample. This chain links TRBV27 with TRBJ2-1; 7 bases match TRBD1. CDR1 is MNHEY and CDR2 is SMNVEV in the germline V gene (reference sequence). Losses at the gene ends were 1 base for V and 4 bases for J; bases not matched to a gene: 4. This CDR3 spans 15 amino acids. The CDR3 DNA sequence: TGTGCCAGCAGTTTATTGGGACAGTCGTACAATGAGCAGTTCTTC. Amino acids: CASSLLGQSYNEQFF.